The following is a TCR beta chain sequence with its context. This record comes from a study of blood T cell repertoires in COVID-19. Overall study: The United States, Italy and Spain were the sources of the acute and convalescent COVID-19 samples. Sources were T cells, B-cell-depleted T cells, or PBMCs; the material itself was cDNA or gDNA.

Authors' methods: Nucleated cell counts were estimated from reference gene primer amplification. Profiled with immunoSEQ multiplex PCR; TCRdb holds only in-frame clones, not every one. V, J and clone size derive from that table, while D and trimming were established from the DNA sequence. This table holds 150,000 to 180,000 clones, roughly 83% found once. This CDR3 spans 16 amino acids. Germline V CDR1 and CDR2: SGHRS, YFSETQ. V trimming: 0 bases; J trimming: 7 bases; junction bases outside the gene matches: 10. The chain recombines TRBV5-1 with TRBJ2-1; 7 bases are a match to TRBD2. The receptor comes from a woman between 55 and 75 years old with COVID-19, enrolled during active disease. The sequenced sample was peripheral blood. The CDR3 region has the DNA TGCGCCAGCAGCTTGGAGGGGAGGGTCTTGGGAAATGAGCAGTTCTTC. As protein: CASSLEGRVLGNEQFF. Complete variable domain (other parts from reference TRBV5-1 and TRBJ2-1): KAGVTQTPRYLIKTRGQQVTLSCSPISGHRSVSWYQQTPGQGLQFLFEYFSETQRNKGNFPGRFSGRQFSNSRSEMNVSTLELGDSALYLCASSLEGRVLGNEQFFGPGTRLTVL.